Below, 28 T cell receptor beta chains from the same sample are listed, as sequenced in a study of PD-1 blockade in classical Hodgkin lymphoma. Relapses following autologous stem cell transplantation were seen in all patients, with brentuximab vedotin exposure varying. Only in-frame clones appear in the TCRdb table, and some are missing; sequencing was by immunoSEQ multiplex PCR. This table has tens of thousands of clones, less than 85% appearing once. Material: peripheral blood mononuclear cells (PBMCs), obtained before the second cycle of nivolumab. These receptors were collected from a human donor with classical Hodgkin lymphoma.

V usage is TRBV11-2 and J usage is TRBJ1-4; the D is unclear. The CDR3 runs 14 residues. CDR1 is SGHAT and CDR2 is FQNNGV in the germline V gene. Trimming cost V 3 bases and J 0 bases, with 5 bases left between them. The CDR3 DNA follows: TGTGCCAGCAGCTTCCGGGCAACTAATGAAAAACTGTTTTTT. Translation gives CASSFRATNEKLFF.

V usage is TRBV7-9 and J usage is TRBJ2-3; 9 bases map to TRBD1. Germline CDR1 reads SEHNR; CDR2 reads FQNEAQ (reference sequence). The CDR3 is made up of 14 amino acids. Trimming took 6 bases from V and 4 from J; bases not matched to a gene: 5. CDR3 residues: CASSPQGAADTQYF. In nucleotides, the CDR3 is TGTGCCAGCAGTCCACAGGGGGCTGCAGATACGCAGTATTTT.

In this sample, this clone turned up once. CDR3 DNA: TGTGCCAGCAGTTACTCCCGGAGCTCCTACAATGAGCAGTTCTTC. Its translation is CASSYSRSSYNEQFF. The rearrangement uses TRBV6-6 and TRBJ2-1; D is undetermined. The CDR3 is 15 amino acids. V was shortened by 0 bases and J by 0 bases, with 6 bases between the two germline ends. CDR1 MNHNY and CDR2 SVGAGI come from the germline V gene (reference sequence).

CDR3 in amino acids: CASSSPDRGANSNQPQHF. The CDR3 bases are TGTGCCAGTAGTTCCCCGGACAGGGGGGCAAATAGCAATCAGCCCCAGCATTTT. The rearrangement uses TRBV19 and TRBJ1-5; 10 bases fit TRBD1. This CDR3 has 18 residues. The J segment lost 0 bases and the V segment lost 5 bases, leaving 10 bases of the junction unmatched. Germline assignment: CDR1 LNHDA and CDR2 SQIVND (reference sequence). The full variable domain, completed using reference TRBV19 and TRBJ1-5, is DGGITQSPKYLFRKEGQNVTLSCEQNLNHDAMYWYRQDPGQGLRLIYYSQIVNDFQKGDIAEGYSVSREKKESFPLTVTSAQKNPTAFYLCASSSPDRGANSNQPQHFGDGTRLSIL.

The V and J genes are TRBV5-1 and TRBJ1-3; D is unclear. CDR3 length: 16 amino acids. Germline V gene lookup returns CDR1 SGHRS and CDR2 YFSETQ. V was trimmed by 0 bases and J by 1 base, leaving 11 bases between them. CDR3 sequence reads: CASSLAGSVSGNTIYF. CDR3 nucleotide sequence: TGCGCCAGCAGCTTGGCAGGTTCGGTGTCTGGAAACACCATATATTTT.

The V call is TRBV6-5, the J call TRBJ1-4; possible D gene TRBD1, 5 bases. There are 16 residues in the CDR3. Germline V CDR1 and CDR2: MNHEY, SVGAGI. Trimming left V 4 bases short and J 0 bases short, with 12 bases between. In nucleotides, the CDR3 is TGTGCCAGCAGTTCAAGGACACCTGCAACTAATGAAAAACTGTTTTTT. This codes for CASSSRTPATNEKLFF.

This chain joins TRBV30 and TRBJ1-3, with D unclear. The CDR3 covers 17 residues. Germline-derived CDR1 and CDR2 are GTSNPN and SVGIG (reference sequence). The ends were cut back, 0 bases at V and 0 bases at J, with 15 bases in the middle. The CDR3 coding sequence is TGTGCCTGGAGTGTACTTGGCCTTACCTTCTCTGGAAACACCATATATTTT. Translated, it gives CAWSVLGLTFSGNTIYF.

The chain has TRBV5-1 and TRBJ2-7, with D perhaps given as TRBD1 or TRBD2 (5 bases each). CDR1 is SGHRS, CDR2 YFSETQ, per germline. CDR3 size: 15 residues. V was shortened by 3 bases and J by 3 bases, with 16 bases between the two germline ends. The CDR3 protein is CASSWDGTVIYEQYF. The DNA for the CDR3 is TGCGCCAGCAGCTGGGACGGGACGGTGATCTACGAGCAGTACTTC.

The CDR3 loop is CASSRTGPPSIYEQYF. Written as DNA, the CDR3 is TGTGCCAGCAGCAGAACAGGGCCCCCAAGCATCTACGAGCAGTACTTC. The J gene is TRBJ2-7, the V gene TRBV7-8, with D perhaps TRBD1 (6 bases). CDR3 size: 16 residues. V was trimmed by 5 bases and J by 3 bases, leaving 20 bases between them. Germline lookup yields CDR1 SGHVS and CDR2 FQNEAQ.

The chain joins TRBV6-5 to TRBJ1-3, with D possibly TRBD1 on 6 matching bases. Germline CDR1 and CDR2: MNHEY and SVGAGI. The ends were cut back, 6 bases at V and 2 bases at J, with 14 bases in the middle. The CDR3 runs to 15 residues. CDR3 loop: CASSPTWGPGNTIYF. The CDR3 DNA reads as TGTGCCAGCAGCCCGACGTGGGGGCCTGGAAACACCATATATTTT.

The chain joins TRBV11-3 to TRBJ2-7; D possibly corresponds to TRBD2 (6 bases). Germline V gene data show CDR1 as SGHNT and CDR2 as YENEEA. V shed 5 bases and J shed 3 bases, with 17 bases lying between them. The CDR3 extends over 15 amino acids. Here the CDR3 DNA reads TGTGCCAGCAGCCCAAGAGCTAGCGCTGACTACGAGCAGTACTTC. Amino acid sequence: CASSPRASADYEQYF.

J is TRBJ2-5 and V is TRBV2, with a tentative D call TRBD1 (6 bases). This CDR3 has 14 amino acids. Germline loops: CDR1 SNHLY, CDR2 FYNNEI. The V end lost 10 bases, the J end lost 7 bases, and 22 bases lay between the germline ends. The CDR3 here is CATQTTGQSGTQYF. The CDR3 DNA sequence: TGTGCCACACAAACTACGGGACAATCGGGGACCCAGTACTTC.

The chain combines TRBV18 with TRBJ2-2, with TRBD2 as a possible D gene (5 bases). This CDR3 is built from 15 residues. V was cut by 2 bases and J by 6 bases, with 13 bases left in between. Per the germline V gene, CDR1 is KGHSH and CDR2 is LQKENI. The CDR3 loop reads CASSPGLAVAGELFF. The CDR3, as DNA: TGTGCCAGCTCACCAGGGCTAGCAGTTGCCGGGGAGCTGTTTTTT.

V and J are TRBV11-2 and TRBJ2-3, with no clear D. Between the trimmed V and J ends, which lost 3 bases and 1 base, there was a span of 8 bases. CDR1 is SGHAT, CDR2 FQNNGV, per germline. The CDR3 covers 14 residues. The CDR3 bases are TGTGCCAGCAGCTTGAGCGCGGGCACAGATACGCAGTATTTT. Translating it yields CASSLSAGTDTQYF.

This clone has a single count. The CDR3 is CASTPGNTEAFF. The CDR3 region has the DNA TGTGCCAGCACTCCAGGGAACACTGAAGCTTTCTTT. The chain employs TRBV28 and TRBJ1-1, with D unclear. This CDR3 has 12 residues. V was pared by 7 bases and J by 1 base, with 7 bases between. Germline values: CDR1 MDHEN, CDR2 SYDVKM. Complete variable domain (other parts from reference TRBV28 and TRBJ1-1): DVKVTQSSRYLVKRTGEKVFLECVQDMDHENMFWYRQDPGLGLRLIYFSYDVKMKEKGDIPEGYSVSREKKERFSLILESASTNQTSMYLCASTPGNTEAFFGQGTRLTVV.

The chain links TRBV7-9 to TRBJ2-7; 11 positions agree with TRBD1. The CDR3 consists of 17 residues. V shed 3 bases, J shed 4 bases, and the junction held 11 bases outside the gene matches. CDR1 and CDR2 from the germline V gene are SEHNR and FQNEAQ (reference sequence). CDR3 sequence (DNA): TGTGCCAGCAGCTTCGTCCCGGGACAGGGGGGTAGTTACGAGCAGTACTTC. Protein product: CASSFVPGQGGSYEQYF.

J is TRBJ2-7 and V is TRBV7-8; 8 bases are shared with TRBD2. This CDR3 contains 15 residues. J lost 6 bases, V lost 1 base, and 8 bases had no gene match. Germline CDR1 and CDR2: SGHVS and FQNEAQ. CDR3 DNA: TGTGCCAGCAGCTTAGTGCGGGAGGTTGGCGCCGAGCAGTACTTC. Amino acid sequence: CASSLVREVGAEQYF.

Concerning this clone itself: An end of the junction does not agree with germline; a read error may underlie this. The chain joins TRBV5-1 to TRBJ2-1; D not resolved. The CDR3 consists of 11 residues. Germline V lookup: CDR1 SGHRS, CDR2 YFSETQ. The CDR3 DNA reads as TGCGCCAGCAGCTCCGACAATGAGCAGTTCTTC. It is translated as CASSSDNEQFF.

The V call is TRBV6-1, the J call TRBJ2-7, with 9 nucleotides matching TRBD2. This CDR3 has 13 amino acids. Germline V gives CDR1 MNHNS, CDR2 SASEGT. The V segment lost 7 bases and the J segment 3 bases; nucleotides outside the gene matches: 4. The CDR3 loop reads CASKVSGSYEQYF. For the CDR3, the DNA is TGTGCCAGCAAGGTTAGCGGGAGCTACGAGCAGTACTTC.

This sequence joins TRBV29-1 and TRBJ2-3; 7 bases map to TRBD2. Germline CDR1 is SQVTM and CDR2 is ANQGSEA. The J segment lost 2 bases and the V segment lost 3 bases, leaving 8 bases of the junction unmatched. This CDR3 is built from 15 residues. CDR3: CSVDLLASTTDTQYF. The DNA of the CDR3 is TGCAGCGTTGACTTACTAGCGTCGACCACAGATACGCAGTATTTT.

The chain is built from TRBV25-1 and TRBJ2-5; possible D gene TRBD1, 5 bases. Germline CDR1 and CDR2: MGHDK and SYGVNS. With 7 bases removed from V and 5 bases from J, the gap between germline ends came to 20 bases. The CDR3 loop spans 15 amino acids. CDR3 amino acids: CASTPRRGAGETQYF. The CDR3 nucleotides are TGTGCCAGCACCCCCCGTCGTGGGGCCGGGGAGACCCAGTACTTC.

CDR3 protein: CASSPPGGTEAFF. The CDR3 DNA reads as TGTGCCAGCTCACCACCGGGAGGGACTGAAGCTTTCTTT. The chain has TRBV18 and TRBJ1-1; D gene ambiguous. Trimming removed 0 bases from V and 5 bases from J, with 7 bases in between. The germline CDR1 and CDR2 sequences are KGHSH and LQKENI. This CDR3 region has 13 residues.

The chain links TRBV28 to TRBJ2-6, with D possibly being TRBD1 or TRBD2 (5 bases each). The CDR3 spans 14 residues. V was clipped by 7 bases and J by 2 bases, with 9 bases between them. CDR1 MDHEN and CDR2 SYDVKM come from the germline V gene. The CDR3 loop is CASKEGTGANVLTF. The CDR3 DNA follows: TGTGCCAGCAAAGAGGGGACTGGGGCCAACGTCCTGACTTTC.

The chain is built from TRBV27 and TRBJ1-2, with D possibly TRBD1 on 5 matching bases. Trimming removed 6 bases at V and 6 bases at J, with 8 bases between. The germline gives CDR1 MNHEY, CDR2 SMNVEV (reference sequence). This CDR3 comprises 11 residues. The CDR3 protein is CASSRGDGYTF. In DNA form, the CDR3 reads TGTGCCAGCAGCCGGGGGGATGGCTACACCTTC.

This chain links TRBV10-3 with TRBJ1-1; D perhaps matches TRBD1 (5 bases). Trimming shortened V by 4 bases and J by 2 bases, and 11 bases separated the two germline ends. The CDR3 is 14 residues long. Per the germline V gene, CDR1 is ENHRY and CDR2 is SYGVKD. The CDR3: CAISGLTGNTEAFF. The CDR3 DNA follows: TGTGCCATCAGTGGCTTAACAGGAAACACTGAAGCTTTCTTT.

On this clone itself: The same CDR3 can be traced to other DNA sequences in this sample. The rearrangement links TRBV7-2 to TRBJ2-7; tentatively, D is TRBD1 (6 bases). Trimming stripped 3 bases from V and 3 bases from J, with 9 bases between. There are 13 residues in the CDR3. Germline V gene sequence: CDR1 SGHTA, CDR2 FQGNSA. DNA of the CDR3: TGTGCCAGCAGCTTTACAGGGAGCTACGAGCAGTACTTC. This sequence encodes CASSFTGSYEQYF.

The chain is built from TRBV2 and TRBJ2-7; D possibly corresponds to TRBD1 (6 bases). Between the trimmed V and J ends, which lost 7 bases and 0 bases, there was a span of 10 bases. Germline V gene sequence: CDR1 SNHLY, CDR2 FYNNEI. This CDR3 spans 13 amino acids. CDR3 sequence: CASNAGASYEQYF. For the CDR3, the DNA is TGTGCCAGCAACGCAGGGGCCTCCTACGAGCAGTACTTC.

The chain combines TRBV7-2 with TRBJ2-2; D is perhaps TRBD1 (5 bases). V shed 1 base and J shed 4 bases, with 10 bases lying between them. Germline-derived CDR1 and CDR2 are SGHTA and FQGNSA. CDR3 length equals 15 residues. CDR3 residues: CASSLDGHITGELFF. The CDR3 region has the DNA TGTGCCAGCAGCTTAGACGGACATATCACCGGGGAGCTGTTTTTT.